This TCR beta chain derives from a study of healthy donors' naive CD4 and CD8 T cells (dated by TCRdb to the mid-2010s). Looking at the study overall: Donors were chosen to span three age groups (20-25, 40-50 and 60-70 years, about 6 each), with mean age around 46 and half female. For TCR alpha, a new primer set was designed to cover all functional IMGT alpha gene variants, and the remainder of the protocol was kept the same as the beta-chain workflow. The study sequenced rearranged TCR alpha and beta chains from naive CD4+ and CD8+ T cells to test how TCR variation relates to lineage commitment. Donors were HLA-typed by sequencing at HLA-A, -B, -C, -DRB1, -DQB1 and -DPB1 using the SBTexcellerator protocol, an ABI3130xl analyzer and SBTengine software. Peripheral blood mononuclear cells were collected from about 18 healthy, unrelated individuals.

From the cysteine through the phenylalanine, the CDR3 covers 14 amino acids. Only the CDR3 DNA is retained, 42 bases long and in frame from the first base. Via the germline V gene, CDR1 is SQVTM and CDR2 ANQGSEA. V has 1 base trimmed and J has 4 bases trimmed; junction bases matching no gene number 3. In regard to this clonotype: What this receptor recognizes is not known. Base-call qualities are not available, and no considerably larger clone is one nucleotide away.

Cells with a CD4+CD8-CD45RO-CD45RA+ profile were isolated by FACS and defined as naive CD4+ T cells, and those with a CD8+CD4-CD45RA+CD27bright profile were defined as naive CD8+ T cells. Sorting used antibodies against CD4 (RPA-T4), CD8 (SK1), CD27 (O323), CD45RA (HI100) and CD45RO (UCHL1). Sequencing took place on a 454 GS FLX Titanium. A previously published linear amplification protocol was used to construct TCR libraries from roughly 550 ng of total RNA. The Roche/454 Genome Sequencer with Titanium chemistry was used for sequencing. For the original study's pipeline: From roughly five of the healthy donors, a total of some 78,000 rearranged TCR alpha transcripts were sequenced. Duplicate transcripts were dropped, and unique TCR clonotypes were identified by the CDR3 junction according to IMGT nomenclature. Logistic regression in R 2.13.0 modeled CD4 versus CD8 status as a function of V and J genes, with adjustment for donor effects and Bonferroni correction for multiple testing. TCRdb itself trimmed the public reads at Q25 with fastp, ran MiXCR and retained productive beta chains. Each entry is one CDR3 protein sequence, shown with its most common DNA and genes. TCRdb assigned the V and J calls; the authors' analysis was not used. Recorded for this sample are about 200,000 distinct CDR3 sequences; around 70% of them occurred a single time. The ten largest account for about 2.3% of the sample.

Summary of the overall study and its limitations: In both chains, CD4+ lineage was associated with a positively charged CDR3 and CD8+ lineage with a negatively charged CDR3. The study did not directly address possible repertoire bias arising from homeostatic proliferation of naive T cells. Because alpha and beta chains were sequenced in bulk and could not be paired, the effects of the two chains in combination were not assessed. Taken together, V genes, J genes and CDR3 charge appeared to account for 10% to 15% of the variance in CD4/CD8 propensity, mostly acting in an additive way. Most V and J gene segments were reportedly biased between naive CD4+ and CD8+ cells, consistently across donors and independent of HLA genotype.

Source material: naive CD4+ and CD8+ T cells sorted from blood, pooled from several donors. The cell subset or site label here, explained by the study, means: FACS-sorted naive CD4+ (CD45RO-CD45RA+) and naive CD8+ (CD45RA+CD27bright) T cells. The sequence is built from TRBV29-1 and TRBJ2-1, and TRBD2 matches 8 of the central bases. The clonotype comes from a pool of human donors in good health; the sample pools cells from several healthy donors. DNA sequence: TGCAGCGTTGAAGGAGCGGGAGTATACAATGAGCAGTTCTTC. It encodes CSVEGAGVYNEQFF.